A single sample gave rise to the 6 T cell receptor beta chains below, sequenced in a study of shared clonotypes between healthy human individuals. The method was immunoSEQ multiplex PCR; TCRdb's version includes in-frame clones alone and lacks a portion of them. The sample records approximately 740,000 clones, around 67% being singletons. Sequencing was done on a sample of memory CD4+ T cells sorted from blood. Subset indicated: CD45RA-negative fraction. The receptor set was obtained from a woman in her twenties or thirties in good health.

The CDR3: CASSLAPGLAGRNEQFF. The CDR3 DNA is TGCGCCAGCAGCTTGGCCCCGGGACTAGCGGGCCGCAATGAGCAGTTCTTC. V is TRBV5-1 and J is TRBJ2-1, with 12 bases fitting TRBD2. CDR3 length: 17 amino acids. CDR1 and CDR2 (germline): SGHRS, YFSETQ. The V segment lost 0 bases and the J segment 6 bases; nucleotides outside the gene matches: 7.

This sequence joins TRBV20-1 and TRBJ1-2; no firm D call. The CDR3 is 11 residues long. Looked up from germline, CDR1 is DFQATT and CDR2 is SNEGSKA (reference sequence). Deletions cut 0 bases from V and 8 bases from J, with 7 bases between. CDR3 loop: CSAREAEGYTF. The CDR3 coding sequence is TGCAGTGCTAGAGAGGCAGAGGGCTACACCTTC.

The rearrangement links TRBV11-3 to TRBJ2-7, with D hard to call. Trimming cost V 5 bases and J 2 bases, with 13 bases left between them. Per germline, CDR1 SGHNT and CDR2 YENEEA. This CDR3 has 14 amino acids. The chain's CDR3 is CASSPDPTTYEQYF. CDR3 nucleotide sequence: TGTGCCAGCAGCCCGGACCCTACAACCTACGAGCAGTACTTC.

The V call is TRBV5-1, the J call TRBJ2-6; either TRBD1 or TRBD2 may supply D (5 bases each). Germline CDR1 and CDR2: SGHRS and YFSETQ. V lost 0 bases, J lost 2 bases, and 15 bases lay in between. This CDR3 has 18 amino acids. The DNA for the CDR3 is TGCGCCAGCAGCTTGGATATGGGGGTCCTCCCTGGGGCCAACGTCCTGACTTTC. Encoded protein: CASSLDMGVLPGANVLTF.

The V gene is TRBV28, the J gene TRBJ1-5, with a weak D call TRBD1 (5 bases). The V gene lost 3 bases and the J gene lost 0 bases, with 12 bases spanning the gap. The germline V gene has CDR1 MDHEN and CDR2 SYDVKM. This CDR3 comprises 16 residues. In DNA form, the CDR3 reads TGTGCCAGCAGTTTTGCCGGGACGGTTAGCAATCAGCCCCAGCATTTT. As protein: CASSFAGTVSNQPQHF.

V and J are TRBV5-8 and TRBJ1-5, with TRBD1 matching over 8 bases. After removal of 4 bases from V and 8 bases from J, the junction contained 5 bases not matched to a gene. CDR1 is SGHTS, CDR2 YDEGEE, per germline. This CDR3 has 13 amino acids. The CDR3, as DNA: TGTGCCAGCAGCCAACAGGGGGGCAAGCCCCAGCATTTT. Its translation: CASSQQGGKPQHF.